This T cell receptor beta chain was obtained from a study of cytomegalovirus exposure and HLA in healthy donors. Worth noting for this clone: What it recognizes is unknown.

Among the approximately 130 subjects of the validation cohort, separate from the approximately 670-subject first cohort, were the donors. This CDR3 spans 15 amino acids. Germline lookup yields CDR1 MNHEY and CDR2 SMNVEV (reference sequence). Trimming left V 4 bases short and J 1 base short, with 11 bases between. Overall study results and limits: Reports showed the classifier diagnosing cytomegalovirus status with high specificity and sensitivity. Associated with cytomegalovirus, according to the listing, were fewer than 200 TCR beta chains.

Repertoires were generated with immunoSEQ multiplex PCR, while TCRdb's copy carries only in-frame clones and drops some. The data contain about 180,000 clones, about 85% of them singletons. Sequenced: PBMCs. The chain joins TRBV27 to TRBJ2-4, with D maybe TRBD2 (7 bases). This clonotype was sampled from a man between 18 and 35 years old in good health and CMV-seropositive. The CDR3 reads CASSSGGAAKNIQYF. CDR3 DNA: TGTGCCAGCAGTTCGGGGGGCGCTGCCAAAAACATTCAGTACTTC.